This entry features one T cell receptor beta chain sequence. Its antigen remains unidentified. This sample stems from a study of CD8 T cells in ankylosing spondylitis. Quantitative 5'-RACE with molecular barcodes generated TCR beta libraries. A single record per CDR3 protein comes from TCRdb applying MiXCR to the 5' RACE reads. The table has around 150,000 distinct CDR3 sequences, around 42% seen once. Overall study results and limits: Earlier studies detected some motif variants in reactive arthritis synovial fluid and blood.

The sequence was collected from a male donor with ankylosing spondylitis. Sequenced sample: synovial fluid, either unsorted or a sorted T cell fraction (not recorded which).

The CDR3 region has the DNA TGTGCCAGCAGCCGGCAGACGGGACTAGCTTACAATGAGCAGTTCTTC. Its protein product is CASSRQTGLAYNEQFF. The V gene is TRBV14, the J gene TRBJ2-1; 9 positions agree with TRBD2. The CDR3 totals 16 residues. V shed 4 bases and J 4 bases; nucleotides not matched to a gene: 8. CDR1 and CDR2 (germline): SGHDN, FVKESK.